The rows below give T cell receptor beta chains drawn from one sample of a study of OX40 agonist ivuxolimab in advanced cancers. The protocol was immunoSEQ multiplex PCR, while the TCRdb copy is restricted to in-frame clones and leaves out a portion. The sample holds around 70,000 clones, roughly 83% seen once. This specimen consisted of CD4+ or CD8+ T cells sorted from blood, obtained in a trial of the OX40 agonist ivuxolimab. The receptors shown here come from an adult with an advanced solid tumor such as melanoma, head and neck, liver or kidney cancer. The CDR3 runs from the conserved cysteine through the conserved F or W. The D gene is left open where the match is weak.

>14|TRBV7-3|TRBD2
CASSLQRESSEQYF
>15|TRBV30|TRBD1
CAWSVMDREAGELFF
>14|TRBV4-1|.
CASSFRDSADTQYF
>17|TRBV7-6|TRBD1
CASSLGTGLPSNQPQHF
>12|TRBV30|.
CAWSGQTDTQYF
>18|TRBV7-9|TRBD2
CASTRGSGRASSSYEQYF
>14|TRBV7-2|TRBD2
CASSEGLAPYEQYF
>15|TRBV4-1|.
CASSQDPVSGNTIYF
>14|TRBV27|TRBD1
CASSPGTGHNEQFF
>12|TRBV7-7|.
CASSPLQETQYF
>15|TRBV19|.
CASSNRPGYTDTQYF
>15|TRBV30|TRBD1
CAYLVGQGYTGELFF
>13|TRBV11-3|.
CASSSGLGYEQYF
>14|TRBV18|TRBD1
CASSRSTGGHEQFF
>13|TRBV6-6|.
CASSYSRQNEQFF
>11|TRBV6-5|.
CASSKNTEAFF
>17|TRBV30|.
CAWGQKMSGLAKNIQYF
>19|TRBV13|TRBD2
CASSSWTSGRTQLTDTQYF
>16|TRBV19|.
CASSIVPGDSGNTIYF
>14|TRBV7-8|.
CASSPAGAGNIQYF